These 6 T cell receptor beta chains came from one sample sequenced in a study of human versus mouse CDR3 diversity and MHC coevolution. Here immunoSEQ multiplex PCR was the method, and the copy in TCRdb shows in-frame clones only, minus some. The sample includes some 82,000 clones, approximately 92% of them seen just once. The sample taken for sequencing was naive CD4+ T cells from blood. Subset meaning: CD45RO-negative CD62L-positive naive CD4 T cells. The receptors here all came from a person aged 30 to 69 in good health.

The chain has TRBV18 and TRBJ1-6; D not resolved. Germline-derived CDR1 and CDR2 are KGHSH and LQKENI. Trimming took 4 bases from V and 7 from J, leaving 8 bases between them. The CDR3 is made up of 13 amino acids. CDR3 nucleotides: TGTGCCAGCTCACTTTCAGAAAATTCACCCCTCCACTTT. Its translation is CASSLSENSPLHF.

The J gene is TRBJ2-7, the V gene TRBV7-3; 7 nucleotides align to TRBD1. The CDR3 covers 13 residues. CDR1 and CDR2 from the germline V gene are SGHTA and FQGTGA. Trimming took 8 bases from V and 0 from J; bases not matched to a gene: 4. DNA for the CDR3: TGTGCCAGCTCCCGGGACAGCTCCTACGAGCAGTACTTC. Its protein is CASSRDSSYEQYF.

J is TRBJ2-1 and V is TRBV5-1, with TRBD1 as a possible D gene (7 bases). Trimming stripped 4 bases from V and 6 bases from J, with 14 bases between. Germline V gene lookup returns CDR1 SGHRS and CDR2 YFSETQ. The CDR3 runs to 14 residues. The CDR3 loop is CASSQGGGSNEQFF. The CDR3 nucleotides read TGCGCCAGCAGCCAGGGGGGAGGAAGCAATGAGCAGTTCTTC.

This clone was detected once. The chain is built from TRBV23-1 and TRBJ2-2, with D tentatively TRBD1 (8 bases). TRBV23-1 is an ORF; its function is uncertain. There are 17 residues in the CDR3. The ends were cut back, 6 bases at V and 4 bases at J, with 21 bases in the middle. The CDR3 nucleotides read TGCGCCAGCAGGACAGGGGCGGGAGCGCCTTCCACCGGGGAGCTGTTTTTT. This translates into CASRTGAGAPSTGELFF.

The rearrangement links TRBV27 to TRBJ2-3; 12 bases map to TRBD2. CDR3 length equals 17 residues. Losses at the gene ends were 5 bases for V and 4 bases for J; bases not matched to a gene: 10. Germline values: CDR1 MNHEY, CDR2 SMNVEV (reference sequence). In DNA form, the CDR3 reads TGTGCCAGCAGTCCCTACCAACTAGCGGGGGGCGCAGATACGCAGTATTTT. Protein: CASSPYQLAGGADTQYF.

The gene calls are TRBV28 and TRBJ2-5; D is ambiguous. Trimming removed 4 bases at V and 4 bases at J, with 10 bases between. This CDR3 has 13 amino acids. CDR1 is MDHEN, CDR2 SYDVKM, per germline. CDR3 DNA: TGTGCCAGCAGTTCCGGAGCACCAGAGACCCAGTACTTC. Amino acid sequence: CASSSGAPETQYF.